The rows below give T cell receptor beta chains drawn from one sample of a study of OX40 agonist ivuxolimab in advanced cancers. TCRdb's table, derived via immunoSEQ multiplex PCR, lists solely in-frame clones and lacks some. This sample yields roughly 80,000 clones, of which roughly four fifths are seen a single time; roughly 1.8% belongs to the top ten. The sequenced sample was CD4+ or CD8+ T cells sorted from blood, obtained in a trial of the OX40 agonist ivuxolimab. The receptor set was obtained from an adult with an advanced solid tumor such as melanoma, head and neck, liver or kidney cancer. CDR3s include the opening cysteine and the closing phenylalanine or tryptophan. A D gene is named only where the DNA matches it firmly. The size entry is marked missing in some rows and otherwise reads once, few, many or a size class.

>TRBJ1-5|TRBV7-9|11|few|-
CASSLGQPQHF
TGTGCCAGCAGCTTAGGGCAGCCCCAGCATTTT
>TRBJ2-5|TRBV7-6|12|-|-
CASSLPQETQYF
TGTGCCAGCAGCCTACCCCAAGAGACCCAGTACTTC
>TRBJ1-6|TRBV10-2|14|-|-
CASTLDGGGSPLHF
TGCGCCAGCACTTTGGACGGGGGCGGTTCACCCCTCCACTTT
>TRBJ1-1|TRBV2|12|-|-
CASSVSEFEAFF
TGTGCCAGCAGTGTCTCTGAGTTTGAAGCTTTCTTT
>TRBJ2-3|TRBV29-1|14|-|-
CSVELASEPDTQYF
TGCAGCGTTGAATTGGCTAGCGAGCCAGATACGCAGTATTTT
>TRBJ2-1|TRBV27|15|-|-
CASSLAGTYNMEQFF
TGTGCCAGCAGTTTAGCGGGGACCTATAATATGGAGCAGTTCTTC
>TRBJ1-5|TRBV10-3|15|-|-
CAISGLEGPSSPQHF
TGTGCCATCAGTGGACTAGAGGGGCCCTCCTCGCCCCAGCATTTT
>TRBJ1-1|TRBV5-1|13|-|-
CASSPDGRTEAFF
TGCGCCAGCAGCCCCGATGGGAGGACTGAAGCTTTCTTT
>TRBJ2-1|TRBV6-1|17|once|TRBD2
CASSEARFGGGYNEQFF
TGTGCCAGCAGTGAAGCGCGCTTTGGCGGGGGGTACAATGAGCAGTTCTTC
>TRBJ1-2|TRBV13|15|-|-
CASSGLTVGIKGYTF
TGTGCCAGCAGCGGGCTGACAGTGGGGATTAAGGGCTACACCTTC
>TRBJ2-3|TRBV7-8|16|-|TRBD2
CASSLFRGGAGDTQYF
TGTGCCAGCAGCTTATTTCGCGGGGGGGCCGGGGATACGCAGTATTTT
>TRBJ1-1|TRBV7-2|17|-|-
CASIKQVTIPSNTEAFF
TGTGCCAGCATCAAACAGGTTACCATCCCCTCGAACACTGAAGCTTTCTTT
>TRBJ1-2|TRBV6-1|13|few|-
CASSEGGDYGYTF
TGTGCCAGCAGTGAAGGAGGGGACTATGGCTACACCTTC
>TRBJ2-6|TRBV18|16|-|-
CASSPGKRSGANVLTF
TGTGCCAGCTCACCGGGGAAGCGCTCTGGGGCCAACGTCCTGACTTTC